This T cell receptor beta chain was recovered during a study of CD8 T cells in Susac syndrome. cDNA came from roughly 0.53 to 1 ug RNA primed by random hexamers. Amplification of TCR beta CDR3 spanned 54 Vbeta and 13 Jbeta via immunoSEQ multiplex PCR. Each CDR3 protein is one row after TCRdb ran MiXCR on the immunoSEQ multiplex PCR reads. This sample has about 180,000 distinct CDR3 sequences, with 90% to 96% found just once. V lost 3 bases and J 1 base, leaving 19 bases between the germline ends. The CDR3 covers 17 residues. The V gene's germline CDR1 is SGHRS and CDR2 YFSETQ. Those who served as multiple sclerosis controls were treatment-naive patients with stable or active relapsing-remitting disease.

The rearrangement links TRBV5-1 to TRBJ2-5; D is perhaps TRBD1 or TRBD2 (5 bases each). The material sequenced was CD4+ T cells from PBMCs. The sequence came from a human donor with multiple sclerosis. CDR3 residues: CASSSLMGGGGQETQYF. The CDR3 coding sequence is TGCGCCAGCAGCTCCCTGATGGGTGGTGGGGGCCAAGAGACCCAGTACTTC.